This is a list of T cell receptor beta chains from one sample in a study of shared clonotypes between healthy human individuals. Generated by immunoSEQ multiplex PCR, the TCRdb table keeps only in-frame clones and is missing some. The profile shows 760,000 or so clones, about 97% of them singletons. Source material: naive CD8+ T cells sorted from blood. The receptor source for this set is a man aged 25-45 years in good health. Each CDR3 is given with its conserved first and last residue. Each record gives: D gene, J gene, V gene, clone size, CDR3 protein, CDR3 DNA. D genes are given only for firm matches. Only some rows state a clone size, as once, few, many or a class for expanded clones.

D: -; J: TRBJ2-3; V: TRBV9; size: -; CDR3: CASSEGRESSTDTQYF; DNA: TGTGCCAGCAGCGAGGGACGCGAGTCTAGCACAGATACGCAGTATTTT
D: TRBD2; J: TRBJ2-1; V: TRBV4-3; size: once; CDR3: CASSQDSSGGGEQFF; DNA: TGCGCCAGCAGCCAAGACTCTAGCGGGGGAGGTGAGCAGTTCTTC
D: TRBD2; J: TRBJ2-1; V: TRBV5-4; size: once; CDR3: CASSLPPGLADEQFF; DNA: TGTGCCAGCAGCTTACCTCCGGGACTAGCAGATGAGCAGTTCTTC
D: TRBD1; J: TRBJ2-5; V: TRBV5-1; size: -; CDR3: CASSFGDRGRETQYF; DNA: TGCGCCAGCAGCTTTGGGGACAGGGGGCGAGAGACCCAGTACTTC
D: -; J: TRBJ2-2; V: TRBV29-1; size: -; CDR3: CSVAKVNTGELFF; DNA: TGCAGCGTTGCTAAGGTGAACACCGGGGAGCTGTTTTTT
D: -; J: TRBJ2-7; V: TRBV5-1; size: few; CDR3: CASSLYSGAEQYF; DNA: TGCGCCAGCAGCTTGTATTCAGGGGCCGAGCAGTACTTC
D: -; J: TRBJ2-2; V: TRBV6-5; size: -; CDR3: CASSYSENTGELFF; DNA: TGTGCCAGCAGTTACTCGGAAAACACCGGGGAGCTGTTTTTT
D: TRBD1; J: TRBJ1-1; V: TRBV10-2; size: -; CDR3: CASSSDLMGQAANTEAFF; DNA: TGCGCCAGCAGCTCCGATCTCATGGGACAGGCTGCGAACACTGAAGCTTTCTTT
D: TRBD1; J: TRBJ2-1; V: TRBV5-1; size: -; CDR3: CASIPDRIVTYNEQFF; DNA: TGCGCCAGCATCCCGGACAGGATTGTTACCTACAATGAGCAGTTCTTC
D: TRBD1; J: TRBJ1-5; V: TRBV6-1; size: -; CDR3: CASSVYRGQPNQPQHF; DNA: TGTGCCAGCAGTGTATACAGGGGACAGCCCAATCAGCCCCAGCATTTT
D: TRBD1; J: TRBJ2-7; V: TRBV7-8; size: -; CDR3: CASSLDRLGQGTYEQYF; DNA: TGTGCCAGCAGCTTAGACAGGTTAGGACAGGGGACCTACGAGCAGTACTTC
D: -; J: TRBJ2-7; V: TRBV7-9; size: -; CDR3: CASSLDPNEQYF; DNA: TGTGCCAGCAGCTTAGACCCAAACGAGCAGTACTTC
D: -; J: TRBJ1-5; V: TRBV15; size: -; CDR3: CATSEGGSNQPQHF; DNA: TGTGCCACCAGCGAGGGGGGCAGCAATCAGCCCCAGCATTTT
D: TRBD2; J: TRBJ2-7; V: TRBV6-5; size: -; CDR3: CASSYGAGGSYEQYF; DNA: TGTGCCAGCAGTTATGGTGCGGGAGGATCCTACGAGCAGTACTTC
D: TRBD1; J: TRBJ2-1; V: TRBV29-1; size: -; CDR3: CSGTGPLFSSYNEQFF; DNA: TGCAGCGGGACAGGGCCTCTCTTCAGCTCCTACAATGAGCAGTTCTTC
D: TRBD2; J: TRBJ2-1; V: TRBV27; size: once; CDR3: CASSFRGSSYNEQFF; DNA: TGTGCCAGCAGTTTCCGCGGGAGCTCCTACAATGAGCAGTTCTTC
D: -; J: TRBJ2-1; V: TRBV9; size: once; CDR3: CASSARTGPSSYNEQFF; DNA: TGTGCCAGCAGCGCCCGGACCGGGCCCTCCTCCTACAATGAGCAGTTCTTC
D: TRBD2; J: TRBJ2-1; V: TRBV27; size: -; CDR3: CASTTSGRGNEQFF; DNA: TGTGCCAGCACCACTAGCGGGAGAGGCAATGAGCAGTTCTTC
D: TRBD2; J: TRBJ2-1; V: TRBV28; size: -; CDR3: CASSFGGRADEQFF; DNA: TGTGCCAGCAGTTTCGGCGGGAGGGCCGATGAGCAGTTCTTC
D: TRBD1; J: TRBJ2-7; V: TRBV7-9; size: -; CDR3: CASSSGTGYVHEQYF; DNA: TGTGCCAGCAGCTCTGGGACAGGGTACGTTCACGAGCAGTACTTC
D: TRBD2; J: TRBJ2-1; V: TRBV7-9; size: -; CDR3: CASSLSGRAPNEQFF; DNA: TGTGCCAGCAGCTTAAGCGGGAGGGCCCCCAATGAGCAGTTCTTC
D: -; J: TRBJ2-1; V: TRBV20-1; size: -; CDR3: CSAILGNEQFF; DNA: TGCAGTGCTATCCTCGGGAATGAGCAGTTCTTC
D: TRBD2; J: TRBJ2-7; V: TRBV27; size: -; CDR3: CASSLQPGLAGKQYF; DNA: TGTGCCAGCAGTTTACAACCGGGACTAGCGGGAAAGCAGTACTTC
D: -; J: TRBJ2-3; V: TRBV28; size: -; CDR3: CASSLRTVVNTQYF; DNA: TGTGCCAGCAGTTTAAGGACCGTGGTAAATACGCAGTATTTT
D: -; J: TRBJ2-3; V: TRBV4-1; size: -; CDR3: CASSLLPSDTQYF; DNA: TGCGCCAGCAGCCTCCTTCCTAGCGATACGCAGTATTTT
D: -; J: TRBJ1-2; V: TRBV19; size: -; CDR3: CASSPLRSYGYTF; DNA: TGTGCCAGTAGCCCCCTTCGTAGCTATGGCTACACCTTC
D: -; J: TRBJ2-2; V: TRBV25-1; size: -; CDR3: CASLGGELFF; DNA: TGTGCCAGCCTAGGCGGGGAGCTGTTTTTT
D: TRBD1; J: TRBJ2-7; V: TRBV28; size: once; CDR3: CASSLPAGQVAYEQYF; DNA: TGTGCCAGCAGCTTGCCGGCGGGACAGGTGGCCTACGAGCAGTACTTC
D: -; J: TRBJ2-3; V: TRBV5-4; size: -; CDR3: CASSSGRERAGTDTQYF; DNA: TGTGCCAGCAGCTCCGGTCGTGAGAGGGCCGGCACAGATACGCAGTATTTT
D: TRBD1; J: TRBJ2-1; V: TRBV9; size: -; CDR3: CASGVPGQGAREQFF; DNA: TGTGCCAGCGGCGTCCCGGGACAGGGGGCACGGGAGCAGTTCTTC
D: -; J: TRBJ1-5; V: TRBV30; size: -; CDR3: CAWSPGGNDQPQHF; DNA: TGTGCCTGGAGCCCTGGGGGCAATGATCAGCCCCAGCATTTT
D: -; J: TRBJ2-5; V: TRBV29-1; size: once; CDR3: CSVEDGFGGETQYF; DNA: TGCAGCGTCGAGGATGGGTTTGGTGGGGAGACCCAGTACTTC
D: -; J: TRBJ2-7; V: TRBV5-4; size: -; CDR3: CASARRVPYEQYF; DNA: TGTGCCAGCGCCCGAAGGGTCCCCTACGAGCAGTACTTC
D: -; J: TRBJ2-2; V: TRBV27; size: -; CDR3: CASSFGPYTGELFF; DNA: TGTGCCAGCAGTTTCGGCCCGTACACCGGGGAGCTGTTTTTT
D: TRBD1; J: TRBJ2-5; V: TRBV5-1; size: -; CDR3: CASSDGTEETQYF; DNA: TGCGCCAGCAGCGACGGGACAGAAGAGACCCAGTACTTC
D: TRBD1; J: TRBJ1-3; V: TRBV5-4; size: -; CDR3: CASHKSRTGDGNTIYF; DNA: TGTGCCAGCCATAAATCCCGGACAGGGGACGGAAACACCATATATTTT
D: -; J: TRBJ2-7; V: TRBV30; size: -; CDR3: CAWSPGPSSYEQYF; DNA: TGTGCCTGGAGTCCGGGGCCCAGCTCCTACGAGCAGTACTTC
D: -; J: TRBJ2-7; V: TRBV5-8; size: -; CDR3: CASSLVGSYYEQYF; DNA: TGTGCCAGCAGCTTGGTCGGATCGTACTACGAGCAGTACTTC
D: TRBD2; J: TRBJ2-7; V: TRBV4-2; size: -; CDR3: CASSPRTSGTYEQYF; DNA: TGTGCCAGCAGCCCCAGGACTAGCGGAACCTACGAGCAGTACTTC
D: -; J: TRBJ1-1; V: TRBV19; size: -; CDR3: CASSIGIGMNTEAFF; DNA: TGTGCCAGTAGTATAGGGATTGGGATGAACACTGAAGCTTTCTTT
D: -; J: TRBJ2-7; V: TRBV28; size: -; CDR3: CASSYKYEQYF; DNA: TGTGCCAGCAGTTATAAATACGAGCAGTACTTC